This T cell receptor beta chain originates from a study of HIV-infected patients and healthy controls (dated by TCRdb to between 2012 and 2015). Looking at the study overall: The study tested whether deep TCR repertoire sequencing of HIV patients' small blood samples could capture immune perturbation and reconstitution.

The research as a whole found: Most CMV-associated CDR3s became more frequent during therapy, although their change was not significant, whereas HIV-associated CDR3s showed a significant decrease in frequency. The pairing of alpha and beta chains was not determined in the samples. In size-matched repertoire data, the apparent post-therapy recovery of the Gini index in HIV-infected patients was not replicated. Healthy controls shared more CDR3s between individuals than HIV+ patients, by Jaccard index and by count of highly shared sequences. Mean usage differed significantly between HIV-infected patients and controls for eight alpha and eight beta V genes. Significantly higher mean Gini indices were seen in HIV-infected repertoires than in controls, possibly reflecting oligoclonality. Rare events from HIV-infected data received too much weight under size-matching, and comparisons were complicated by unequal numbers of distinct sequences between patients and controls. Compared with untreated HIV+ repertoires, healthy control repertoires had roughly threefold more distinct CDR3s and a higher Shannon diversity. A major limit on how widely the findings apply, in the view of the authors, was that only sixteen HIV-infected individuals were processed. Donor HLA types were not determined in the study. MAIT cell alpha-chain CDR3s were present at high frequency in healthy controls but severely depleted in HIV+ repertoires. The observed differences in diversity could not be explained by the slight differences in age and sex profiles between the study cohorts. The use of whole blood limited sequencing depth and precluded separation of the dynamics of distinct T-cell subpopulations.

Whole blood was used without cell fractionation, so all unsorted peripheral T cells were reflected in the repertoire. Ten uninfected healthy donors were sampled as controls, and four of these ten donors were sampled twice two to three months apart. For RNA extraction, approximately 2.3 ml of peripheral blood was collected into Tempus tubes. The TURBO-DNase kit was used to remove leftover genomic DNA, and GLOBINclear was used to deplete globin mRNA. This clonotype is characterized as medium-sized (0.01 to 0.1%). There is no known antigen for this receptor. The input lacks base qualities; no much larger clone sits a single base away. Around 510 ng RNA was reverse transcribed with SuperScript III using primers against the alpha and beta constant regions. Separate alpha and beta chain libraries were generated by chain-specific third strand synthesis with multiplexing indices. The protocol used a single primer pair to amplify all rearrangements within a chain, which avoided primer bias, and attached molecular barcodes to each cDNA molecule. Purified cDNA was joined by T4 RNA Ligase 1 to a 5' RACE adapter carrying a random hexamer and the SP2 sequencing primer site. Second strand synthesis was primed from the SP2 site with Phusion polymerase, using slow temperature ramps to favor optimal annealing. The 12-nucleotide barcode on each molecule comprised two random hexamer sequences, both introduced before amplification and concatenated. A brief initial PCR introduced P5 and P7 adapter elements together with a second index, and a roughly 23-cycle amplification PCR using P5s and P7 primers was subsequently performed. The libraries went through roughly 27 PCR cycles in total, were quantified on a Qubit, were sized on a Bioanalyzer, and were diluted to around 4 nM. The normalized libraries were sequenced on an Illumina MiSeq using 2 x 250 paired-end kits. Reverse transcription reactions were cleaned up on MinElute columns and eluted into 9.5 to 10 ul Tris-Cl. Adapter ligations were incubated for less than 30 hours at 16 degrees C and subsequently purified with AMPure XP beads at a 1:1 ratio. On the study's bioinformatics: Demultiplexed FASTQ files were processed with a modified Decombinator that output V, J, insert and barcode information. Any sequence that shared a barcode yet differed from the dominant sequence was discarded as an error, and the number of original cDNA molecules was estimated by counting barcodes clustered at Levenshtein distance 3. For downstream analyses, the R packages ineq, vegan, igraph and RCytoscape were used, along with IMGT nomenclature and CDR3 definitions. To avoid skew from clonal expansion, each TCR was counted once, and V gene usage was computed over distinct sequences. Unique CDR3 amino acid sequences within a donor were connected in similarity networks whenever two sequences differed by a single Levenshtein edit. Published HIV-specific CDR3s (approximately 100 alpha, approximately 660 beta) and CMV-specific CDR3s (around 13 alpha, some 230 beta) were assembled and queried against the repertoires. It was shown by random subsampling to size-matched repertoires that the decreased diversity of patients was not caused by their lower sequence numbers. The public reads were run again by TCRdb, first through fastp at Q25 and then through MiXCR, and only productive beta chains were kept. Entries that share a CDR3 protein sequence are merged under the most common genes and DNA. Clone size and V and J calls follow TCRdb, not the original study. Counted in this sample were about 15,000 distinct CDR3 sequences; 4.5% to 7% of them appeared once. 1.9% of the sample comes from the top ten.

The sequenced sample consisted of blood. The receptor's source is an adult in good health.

The DNA sequence is given as TGTGCCAGCAGCTTAAAGGACGGCTCTGGGGCCAACGTCCTGACTTTC. It codes for CASSLKDGSGANVLTF. The rearrangement joined TRBV7-3 to TRBJ2-6; no D gene call is confident. The CDR3 goes from the cysteine to the phenylalanine over 16 residues. Just the 48-base CDR3 DNA is kept, in frame starting at base 1. Per the germline V gene, SGHTA is the CDR1 and FQGTGA is the CDR2. Trimming at the junction amounts to 1 base on V and 0 bases on J, and the germline ends lie 7 bases apart.